The 24 T cell receptor beta chains given below trace back to one sample, sequenced in a study of control samples from healthy donors and cancer patients. Sequencing was performed with immunoSEQ multiplex PCR; in TCRdb, only in-frame clones are kept and a portion is missing. Counted here are some 80,000 clones, about nine tenths occurring once; the ten biggest clones make up 4.5% to 7%. Sequencing used blood. The origin of the receptors is a man aged 50-59 years in good health.

This sequence joins TRBV29-1 and TRBJ2-7; D is tentatively TRBD1 or TRBD2 (7 bases each). The CDR3 is made up of 13 amino acids. Trimming removed 5 bases from V and 3 bases from J, with 14 bases in between. The germline V gene encodes CDR1 SQVTM and CDR2 ANQGSEA. The CDR3 DNA follows: TGCAGCGTTATGACAGGGAGGGACTACGAGCAGTACTTC. Its translation: CSVMTGRDYEQYF.

V is TRBV19 and J is TRBJ1-4; no reliable D call. Trimming stripped 7 bases from V and 9 bases from J, with 21 bases between. The CDR3 runs 15 residues. The germline V gene encodes CDR1 LNHDA and CDR2 SQIVND (reference sequence). DNA for the CDR3: TGTGCCAGTACCCGAGGGCGGGGTAAGGGTCAAAAACTGTTTTTT. Encoded protein: CASTRGRGKGQKLFF.

The rearrangement links TRBV11-3 to TRBJ1-3; 8 nucleotides align to TRBD1. Germline CDR1 and CDR2: SGHNT and YENEEA. The J segment lost 0 bases and the V segment lost 5 bases, leaving 3 bases of the junction unmatched. CDR3 length equals 15 residues. The DNA for the CDR3 is TGTGCCAGCAGCGTAACAGGGGGCTCTGGAAACACCATATATTTT. This codes for CASSVTGGSGNTIYF.

As to this clone: Mismatch with germline at one junction end may stem from a read error. The rearrangement uses TRBV5-1 and TRBJ2-3; D gene ambiguous. The germline V gene encodes CDR1 SGHRS and CDR2 YFSETQ. CDR3 length: 14 amino acids. The CDR3 sequence is CASSSSGRTYTQYF. The CDR3 DNA reads as TGCGCCAGCAGTTCCTCGGGCCGCACATATACGCAGTATTTT.

The V and J genes are TRBV6-5 and TRBJ2-2; possible D gene TRBD1, 5 bases. This CDR3 has 14 amino acids. Looked up from germline, CDR1 is MNHEY and CDR2 is SVGAGI. V shed 2 bases and J shed 7 bases, with 11 bases lying between them. CDR3 in amino acids: CASSYVQGGGELFF. CDR3 nucleotide sequence: TGTGCCAGCAGTTACGTCCAGGGCGGCGGGGAGCTGTTTTTT.

V and J are TRBV6-6 and TRBJ1-5; D may be TRBD1 (6 bases). This CDR3 has 15 residues. CDR1 is MNHNY, CDR2 SVGAGI, per germline (reference sequence). Trimming took 5 bases from V and 3 from J, leaving 14 bases between them. This chain's CDR3 is CASSLVGGPNQPQHF. The CDR3 DNA follows: TGTGCCAGCAGTCTCGTGGGGGGCCCCAATCAGCCCCAGCATTTT.

This CDR3 is CASSRGTSGGTWSTDTQYF. CDR3 bases: TGTGCCAGCAGCCGCGGGACTAGCGGGGGGACCTGGAGCACAGATACGCAGTATTTT. The chain links TRBV5-4 to TRBJ2-3; TRBD2 matches at 15 bases. The CDR3 loop spans 19 amino acids. The V segment lost 4 bases and the J segment 0 bases; nucleotides outside the gene matches: 9. Per the germline V gene, CDR1 is SGHNT and CDR2 is YYREEE (reference sequence).

The chain is built from TRBV6-4 and TRBJ2-3; TRBD2 agrees at 7 bases. Germline V gene lookup returns CDR1 MRHNA and CDR2 SNTAGT. The CDR3 contains 15 residues. The V and J ends lost 2 bases and 1 base, in that order; junction bases with no gene match: 3. The CDR3 DNA follows: TGTGCCAGCAGTGACGAGGCGGGGGGCACAGATACGCAGTATTTT. Translation gives CASSDEAGGTDTQYF.

The chain couples TRBV5-1 to TRBJ1-2; D gene ambiguous. The CDR3 has 12 amino acids. The V end was cut by 0 bases, the J end by 4 bases, with 4 bases between. From germline, CDR1 is SGHRS and CDR2 YFSETQ. The CDR3 nucleotides read TGCGCCAGCAGCTTGGACAGCTATGGCTACACCTTC. Its protein product is CASSLDSYGYTF.

The chain carries TRBV7-9 and TRBJ1-6; TRBD1 agrees at 12 bases. The V and J ends lost 5 bases and 7 bases, in that order; junction bases with no gene match: 9. CDR3 length equals 17 residues. Germline lookup yields CDR1 SEHNR and CDR2 FQNEAQ (reference sequence). Here the CDR3 reads CASSPPGQGARNSPLHF. The CDR3 nucleotides read TGTGCCAGCAGCCCTCCGGGACAGGGGGCGAGAAATTCACCCCTCCACTTT.

The gene calls are TRBV7-9 and TRBJ1-3; the D is unclear. Germline values: CDR1 SEHNR, CDR2 FQNEAQ (reference sequence). The length of the CDR3 is 15 residues. V lost 2 bases and J 4 bases, leaving 12 bases between the germline ends. CDR3 DNA sequence: TGTGCCAGCAGCTTATTCCTGGGGTACGGAAACACCATATATTTT. It encodes CASSLFLGYGNTIYF.

The DNA of the CDR3 is TGTGCCAGCAGCGGGGGGGGTGCAGGCTCAGACTATGGCTACACCTTC. This sequence encodes CASSGGGAGSDYGYTF. This chain connects TRBV9 to TRBJ1-2, with D maybe TRBD1 (5 bases). CDR1 and CDR2 from the germline V gene are SGDLS and YYNGEE. There are 16 residues in the CDR3. Trimming shortened V by 3 bases and J by 3 bases, and 18 bases separated the two germline ends.

This CDR3 is CASSISAGEGNSPLHF. Written as DNA, the CDR3 is TGTGCCAGTAGTATCTCGGCAGGGGAAGGAAATTCACCCCTCCACTTT. V is TRBV19 and J is TRBJ1-6, with a weak D call TRBD1 (6 bases). This CDR3 has 16 amino acids. CDR1 LNHDA and CDR2 SQIVND come from the germline V gene (reference sequence). Trimming took off 3 bases at V and 7 bases at J, with 16 bases between the two ends.

The genes are TRBV2 and TRBJ2-5, with 11 positions matching TRBD1. The CDR3 has 17 amino acids. From germline, CDR1 is SNHLY and CDR2 FYNNEI. Losses at the gene ends were 2 bases for V and 5 bases for J; bases not matched to a gene: 10. DNA for the CDR3: TGTGCCAGCAGTGAAAGAGCAGGGACAGGGGGTTTCGAGACCCAGTACTTC. Translated, it gives CASSERAGTGGFETQYF. The whole variable domain, remainder taken from reference TRBV2 and TRBJ2-5, is EPEVTQTPSHQVTQMGQEVILRCVPISNHLYFYWYRQILGQKVEFLVSFYNNEISEKSEIFDDQFSVERPDGSNFTLKIRSTKLEDSAMYFCASSERAGTGGFETQYFGPGTRLLVL.

The rearrangement uses TRBV11-3 and TRBJ2-6, with a tentative D call TRBD2 (5 bases). V gave up 3 bases and J gave up 0 bases, with 6 bases separating them. The CDR3 is 15 amino acids. Per the germline V gene, CDR1 is SGHNT and CDR2 is YENEEA. CDR3 nucleotides: TGTGCCAGCAGCTTCGGGGACTCTGGGGCCAACGTCCTGACTTTC. This translates into CASSFGDSGANVLTF. The full variable domain, completed using reference TRBV11-3 and TRBJ2-6, is EAGVVQSPRYKIIEKKQPVAFWCNPISGHNTLYWYLQNLGQGPELLIRYENEEAVDDSQLPKDRFSAERLKGVDSTLKIQPAELGDSAVYLCASSFGDSGANVLTFGAGSRLTVL.

The J gene is TRBJ1-5, the V gene TRBV24-1; 7 bases are shared with TRBD1. The germline gives CDR1 KGHDR, CDR2 SFDVKD. Germline trimming cut 9 bases from V and 4 bases from J; bases unmatched to any gene: 5. This CDR3 region has 13 residues. Here the CDR3 reads CATQRQGNQPQHF. The DNA for the CDR3 is TGTGCCACCCAAAGACAGGGTAATCAGCCCCAGCATTTT.

This chain connects TRBV6-5 to TRBJ2-1, with TRBD1 identical over 8 bases. The V gene end was trimmed by 5 bases and the J gene end by 2 bases; junction bases not matched to a gene: 2. The CDR3 is 14 amino acids. CDR1 and CDR2 from the germline V gene are MNHEY and SVGAGI. CDR3 DNA: TGTGCCAGCAGTACAGGGGGACCCTACAATGAGCAGTTCTTC. Amino acids: CASSTGGPYNEQFF.

The CDR3 DNA reads as TGTGCCAGCAGCTTGAGCGCGGAAATGCCCCAGCATTTT. As protein: CASSLSAEMPQHF. This chain connects TRBV7-9 to TRBJ1-5; unclear D gene. V lost 3 bases, J lost 9 bases, and 12 bases lay in between. The CDR3 has 13 residues. CDR1 and CDR2 (germline): SEHNR, FQNEAQ (reference sequence). Complete variable domain (other parts from reference TRBV7-9 and TRBJ1-5): DTGVSQNPRHKITKRGQNVTFRCDPISEHNRLYWYRQTLGQGPEFLTYFQNEAQLEKSRLLSDRFSAERPKGSFSTLEIQRTEQGDSAMYLCASSLSAEMPQHFGDGTRLSIL.

Comment on this clone: Within the sample, other DNA sequences also encode this same CDR3. The rearrangement joins TRBV5-1 to TRBJ2-2; 9 bases are shared with TRBD2. Germline V gene sequence: CDR1 SGHRS, CDR2 YFSETQ. V gave up 1 base and J gave up 4 bases; unmatched junction bases: 8. The CDR3 runs to 17 residues. The CDR3 here is CASSLSAGGGGTGELFF. As DNA, the CDR3 is TGCGCCAGCAGCTTGTCCGCGGGGGGGGGCGGCACCGGGGAGCTGTTTTTT.

V usage is TRBV29-1 and J usage is TRBJ1-2, with D maybe TRBD1 (5 bases). With 2 bases removed from V and 8 bases from J, the gap between germline ends came to 12 bases. The CDR3 runs to 12 residues. From germline, CDR1 is SQVTM and CDR2 ANQGSEA. Here the CDR3 reads CSVERWGEGYTF. Written as DNA, the CDR3 is TGCAGCGTTGAAAGGTGGGGGGAAGGCTACACCTTC. The entire variable domain, with the rest obtained from reference TRBV29-1 and TRBJ1-2, is as follows: SAVISQKPSRDICQRGTSLTIQCQVDSQVTMMFWYRQQPGQSLTLIATANQGSEATYESGFVIDKFPISRPNLTFSTLTVSNMSPEDSSIYLCSVERWGEGYTFGSGTRLTVV.

J is TRBJ2-2 and V is TRBV5-1, with 8 bases lining up with TRBD1. CDR1 and CDR2 (germline): SGHRS, YFSETQ. Trimming removed 4 bases from V and 4 bases from J; junction bases left unmatched: 6. There are 15 residues in the CDR3. The CDR3 nucleotides are TGCGCCAGCAGCCCTAAGACAGGGGTCACCGGGGAGCTGTTTTTT. The encoded protein is CASSPKTGVTGELFF.

The genes are TRBV12-3 or TRBV12-4 and TRBJ2-7, with D unresolved. The V end lost 6 bases, the J end lost 6 bases, and 12 bases lay between the germline ends. The CDR3 covers 12 residues. The CDR3 bases are TGTGCCAGCAGCACTATTTGGGGCGAGCAGTACTTC. It yields the protein CASSTIWGEQYF.

This chain connects TRBV29-1 to TRBJ2-5; D possibly uses TRBD1 or TRBD2 (6 bases each). V was shortened by 6 bases and J by 5 bases, with 16 bases between the two germline ends. Germline CDR1 reads SQVTM; CDR2 reads ANQGSEA. This CDR3 has 13 amino acids. The CDR3 reads CSVGRGGVETQYF. The CDR3 bases are TGCAGCGTCGGCAGGGGCGGGGTGGAGACCCAGTACTTC.

The chain carries TRBV7-2 and TRBJ2-4; 13 bases match TRBD2. The germline gives CDR1 SGHTA, CDR2 FQGNSA. This CDR3 is built from 17 residues. J was trimmed by 9 bases and V by 5 bases; bases with no gene match: 13. The DNA for the CDR3 is TGTGCCAGCAGCCAAGGACTAGCGGGGGCCCCGGACGGCATTCAGTACTTC. It encodes CASSQGLAGAPDGIQYF.